The 8 T cell receptor beta chains below all came from one sample that was sequenced in a study of OX40 agonist ivuxolimab in advanced cancers. Only in-frame clones appear in the TCRdb table, and some are missing; sequencing was by immunoSEQ multiplex PCR. The sample contains 80,000 to 100,000 clones, 90% to 95% of which appear only once. The sequences come from CD4+ or CD8+ T cells sorted from blood, collected in a trial of the OX40 agonist ivuxolimab. The origin of the receptors is an adult with an advanced solid tumor such as melanoma, head and neck, liver or kidney cancer.

The V and J genes are TRBV7-3 and TRBJ1-2; D remains unclear. V was shortened by 4 bases and J by 4 bases, with 7 bases between the two germline ends. CDR3 length: 12 amino acids. Germline V gene sequence: CDR1 SGHTA, CDR2 FQGTGA. CDR3 amino acids: CASSSPGYGYTF. The CDR3 region has the DNA TGTGCCAGCAGCTCCCCGGGCTATGGCTACACCTTC.

V gene TRBV5-1 combines with J gene TRBJ2-3; 10 nucleotides line up with TRBD1. Trimming cost V 5 bases and J 6 bases; bases outside gene matches: 9. The CDR3 spans 15 residues. Germline assignment: CDR1 SGHRS and CDR2 YFSETQ. The CDR3 DNA reads TGCGCCAGCAGGCTTATGGGACAGGGGTGGGATACGCAGTATTTT. Encoded protein: CASRLMGQGWDTQYF.

The V call is TRBV9, the J call TRBJ2-1; 9 bases map to TRBD2. Germline assignment: CDR1 SGDLS and CDR2 YYNGEE. The CDR3 is 16 amino acids. After removal of 3 bases from V and 4 bases from J, the junction contained 8 bases not matched to a gene. The chain's CDR3 is CASSDYSGGQYNEQFF. CDR3 bases: TGTGCCAGCAGCGATTATAGCGGGGGACAGTACAATGAGCAGTTCTTC.

This sequence joins TRBV6-5 and TRBJ2-7; 9 positions match TRBD2. The CDR3 spans 13 residues. J was trimmed by 3 bases and V by 5 bases; bases with no gene match: 2. Germline CDR1 and CDR2: MNHEY and SVGAGI. The CDR3 sequence is CASSGTSSYEQYV. The DNA of the CDR3 is TGTGCCAGCAGTGGGACTAGCAGCTACGAGCAGTACGTC.

The chain combines TRBV12-5 with TRBJ1-4; TRBD1 might be the D (5 bases). Trimming pared 6 bases from V and 6 bases from J, leaving 14 bases between. The germline V gene has CDR1 LGHNT and CDR2 FRNRAP. The CDR3 runs 14 residues. The CDR3 coding sequence is TGTGCTAGTGGCCCTTACGGGGCCGATGAAAAACTGTTTTTT. Protein sequence: CASGPYGADEKLFF.

The chain carries TRBV4-3 and TRBJ2-3, with D unclear. The V and J ends lost 0 bases and 6 bases respectively, with 10 bases between them. Germline CDR1 LGHNA, CDR2 YSLEER. The CDR3 totals 14 residues. CDR3 DNA: TGCGCCAGCAGCCAAGACAGGAACTACGATACGCAGTATTTT. The encoded protein is CASSQDRNYDTQYF.

This clone was detected once. The chain links TRBV4-3 to TRBJ2-7, with TRBD2 identical over 14 bases. CDR3 size: 15 residues. Trimming cost V 1 base and J 4 bases; bases outside gene matches: 0. Germline assignment: CDR1 LGHNA and CDR2 YSLEER. In DNA form, the CDR3 reads TGCGCCAGCAGCCAAGGGACTAGCGGGGGGTACGAGCAGTACTTC. This encodes CASSQGTSGGYEQYF.

V gene TRBV5-8 combines with J gene TRBJ1-1; D unresolved. This CDR3 spans 13 amino acids. The V end was cut by 4 bases, the J end by 11 bases, with 18 bases between. Germline CDR1 reads SGHTS; CDR2 reads YDEGEE. The CDR3 loop reads CASSLLFGVEAFF. The CDR3 DNA sequence: TGTGCCAGCAGCCTCTTGTTCGGCGTGGAGGCTTTCTTT.